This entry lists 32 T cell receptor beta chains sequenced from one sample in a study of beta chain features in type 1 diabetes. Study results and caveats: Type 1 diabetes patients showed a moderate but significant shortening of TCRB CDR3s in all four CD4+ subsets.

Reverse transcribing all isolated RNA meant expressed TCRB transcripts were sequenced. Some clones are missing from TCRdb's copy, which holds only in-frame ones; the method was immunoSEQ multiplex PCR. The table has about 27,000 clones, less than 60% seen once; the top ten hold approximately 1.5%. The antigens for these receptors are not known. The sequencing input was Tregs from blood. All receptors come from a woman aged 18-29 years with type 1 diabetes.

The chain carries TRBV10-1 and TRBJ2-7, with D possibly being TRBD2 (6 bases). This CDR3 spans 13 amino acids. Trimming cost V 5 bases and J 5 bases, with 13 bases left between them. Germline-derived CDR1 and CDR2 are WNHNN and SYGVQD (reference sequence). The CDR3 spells CASSHQTSDEQYF. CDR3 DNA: TGCGCCAGCAGTCATCAGACTAGTGACGAGCAGTACTTC.

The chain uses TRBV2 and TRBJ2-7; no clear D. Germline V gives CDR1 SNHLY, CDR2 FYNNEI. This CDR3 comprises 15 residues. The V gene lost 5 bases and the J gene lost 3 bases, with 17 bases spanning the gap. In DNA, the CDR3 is TGTGCCAGCAGTCTCACACCCTTCGTCATCTACGAGCAGTACTTC. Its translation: CASSLTPFVIYEQYF.

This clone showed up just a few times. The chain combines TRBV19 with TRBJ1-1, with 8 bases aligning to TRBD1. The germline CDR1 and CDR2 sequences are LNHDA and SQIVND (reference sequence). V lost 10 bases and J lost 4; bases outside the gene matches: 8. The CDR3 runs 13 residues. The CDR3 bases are TGTGCCACCTCAGGGGGCTGGGGCACTGAAGCTTTCTTT. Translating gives CATSGGWGTEAFF.

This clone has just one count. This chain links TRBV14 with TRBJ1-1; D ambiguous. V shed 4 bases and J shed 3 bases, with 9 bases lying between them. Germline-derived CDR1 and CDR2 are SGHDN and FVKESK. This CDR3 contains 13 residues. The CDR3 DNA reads TGTGCCAGCAGCCGGAGTACCTACACTGAAGCTTTCTTT. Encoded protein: CASSRSTYTEAFF. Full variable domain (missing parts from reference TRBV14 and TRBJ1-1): EAGVTQFPSHSVIEKGQTVTLRCDPISGHDNLYWYRRVMGKEIKFLLHFVKESKQDESGMPNNRFLAERTGGTYSTLKVQPAELEDSGVYFCASSRSTYTEAFFGQGTRLTVV.

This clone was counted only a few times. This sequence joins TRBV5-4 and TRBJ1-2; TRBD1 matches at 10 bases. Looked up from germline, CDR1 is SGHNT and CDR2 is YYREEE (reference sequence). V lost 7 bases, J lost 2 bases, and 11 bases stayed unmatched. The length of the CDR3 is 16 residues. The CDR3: CASFRTGGVMNYGYTF. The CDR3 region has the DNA TGTGCCAGCTTCCGGACAGGGGGAGTAATGAACTATGGCTACACCTTC.

The CDR3 nucleotides are TGTGCCATCAGGGAGACAGGGGTAGGAGAGACCCAGTACTTC. It yields the protein CAIRETGVGETQYF. V gene TRBV10-3 combines with J gene TRBJ2-5, with 8 bases fitting TRBD1. Germline V gene lookup returns CDR1 ENHRY and CDR2 SYGVKD. The V and J ends lost 6 bases and 4 bases, in that order; junction bases with no gene match: 7. There are 14 residues in the CDR3.

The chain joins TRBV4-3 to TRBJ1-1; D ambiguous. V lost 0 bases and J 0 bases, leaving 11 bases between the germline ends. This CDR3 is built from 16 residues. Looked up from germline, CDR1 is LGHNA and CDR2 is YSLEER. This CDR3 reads CASSQDRGFMNTEAFF. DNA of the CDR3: TGCGCCAGCAGCCAAGATCGGGGTTTTATGAACACTGAAGCTTTCTTT.

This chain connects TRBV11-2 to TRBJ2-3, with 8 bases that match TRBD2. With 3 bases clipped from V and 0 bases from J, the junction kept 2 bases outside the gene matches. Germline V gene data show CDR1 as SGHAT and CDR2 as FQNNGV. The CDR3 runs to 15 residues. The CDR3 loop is CASSFGGRSTDTQYF. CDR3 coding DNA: TGTGCCAGCAGCTTTGGCGGGAGGAGCACAGATACGCAGTATTTT. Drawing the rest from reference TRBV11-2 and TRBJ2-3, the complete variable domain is EAGVAQSPRYKIIEKRQSVAFWCNPISGHATLYWYQQILGQGPKLLIQFQNNGVVDDSQLPKDRFSAERLKGVDSTLKIQPAKLEDSAVYLCASSFGGRSTDTQYFGPGTRLTVL.

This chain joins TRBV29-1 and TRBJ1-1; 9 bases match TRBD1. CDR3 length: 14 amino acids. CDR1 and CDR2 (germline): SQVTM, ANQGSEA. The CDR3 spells CGLWRGQGRTEAFF. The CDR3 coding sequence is TGCGGCTTGTGGAGGGGACAGGGTAGGACTGAAGCTTTCTTT.

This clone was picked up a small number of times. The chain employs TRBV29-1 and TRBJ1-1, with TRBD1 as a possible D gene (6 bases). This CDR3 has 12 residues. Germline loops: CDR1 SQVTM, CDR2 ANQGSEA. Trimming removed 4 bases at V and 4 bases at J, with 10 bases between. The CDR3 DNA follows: TGCAGCGTTGCCCAGGGGAGCACTGAAGCTTTCTTT. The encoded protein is CSVAQGSTEAFF.

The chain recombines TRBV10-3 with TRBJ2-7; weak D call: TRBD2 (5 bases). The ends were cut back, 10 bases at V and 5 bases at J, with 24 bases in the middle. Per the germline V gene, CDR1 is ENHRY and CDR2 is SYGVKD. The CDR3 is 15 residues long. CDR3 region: CATTPSAGNSHEQYV. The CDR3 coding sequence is TGTGCCACCACACCCAGTGCCGGGAATTCCCACGAGCAGTACGTC.

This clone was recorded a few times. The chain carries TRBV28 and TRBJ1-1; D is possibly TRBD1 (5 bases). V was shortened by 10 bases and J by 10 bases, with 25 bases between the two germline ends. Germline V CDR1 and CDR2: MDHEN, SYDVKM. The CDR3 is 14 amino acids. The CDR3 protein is CATDRTTAPIRAFF. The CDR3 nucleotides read TGTGCCACCGATCGAACGACAGCCCCAATCCGAGCTTTCTTT.

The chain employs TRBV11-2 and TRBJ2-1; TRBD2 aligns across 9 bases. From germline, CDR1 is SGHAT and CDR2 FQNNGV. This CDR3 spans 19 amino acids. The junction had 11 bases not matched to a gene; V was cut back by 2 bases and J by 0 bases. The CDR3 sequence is CASSLIGLAGLSSYNEQFF. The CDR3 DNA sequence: TGTGCCAGCAGCTTAATAGGGCTAGCGGGATTAAGCTCCTACAATGAGCAGTTCTTC. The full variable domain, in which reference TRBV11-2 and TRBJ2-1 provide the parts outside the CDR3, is EAGVAQSPRYKIIEKRQSVAFWCNPISGHATLYWYQQILGQGPKLLIQFQNNGVVDDSQLPKDRFSAERLKGVDSTLKIQPAKLEDSAVYLCASSLIGLAGLSSYNEQFFGPGTRLTVL.

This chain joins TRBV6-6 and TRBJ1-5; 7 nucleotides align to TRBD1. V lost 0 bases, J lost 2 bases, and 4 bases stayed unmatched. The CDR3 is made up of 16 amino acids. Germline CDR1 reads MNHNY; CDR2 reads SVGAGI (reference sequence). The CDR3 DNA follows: TGTGCCAGCAGTTACTCCGACAGGGACGGCAATCAGCCCCAGCATTTT. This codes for CASSYSDRDGNQPQHF.

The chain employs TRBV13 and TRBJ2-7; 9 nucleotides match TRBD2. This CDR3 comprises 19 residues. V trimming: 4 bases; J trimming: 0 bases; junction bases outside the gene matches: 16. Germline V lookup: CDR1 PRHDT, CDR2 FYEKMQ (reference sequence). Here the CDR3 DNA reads TGTGCCAGCAGCTCGATACGGCGGCTAGCGGGAAACGGCTCCTACGAGCAGTACTTC. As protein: CASSSIRRLAGNGSYEQYF. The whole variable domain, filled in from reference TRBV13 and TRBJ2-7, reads AAGVIQSPRHLIKEKRETATLKCYPIPRHDTVYWYQQGPGQDPQFLISFYEKMQSDKGSIPDRFSAQQFSDYHSELNMSSLELGDSALYFCASSSIRRLAGNGSYEQYFGPGTRLTVT.

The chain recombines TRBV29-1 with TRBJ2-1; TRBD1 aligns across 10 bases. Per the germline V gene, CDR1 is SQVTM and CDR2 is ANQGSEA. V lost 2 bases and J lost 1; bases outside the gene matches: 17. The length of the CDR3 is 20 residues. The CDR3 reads CSVERPYTTGGKLSYNEQFF. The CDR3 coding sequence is TGCAGCGTTGAACGCCCCTACACGACAGGGGGCAAATTATCCTACAATGAGCAGTTCTTC.

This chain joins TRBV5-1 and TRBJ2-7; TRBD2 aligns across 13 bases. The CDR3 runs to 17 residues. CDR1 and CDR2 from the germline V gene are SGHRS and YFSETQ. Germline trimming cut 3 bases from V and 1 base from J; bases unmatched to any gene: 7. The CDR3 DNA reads TGCGCCAGCAGCTGGGGCGGGACTAGCGGGGCTTCCTACGAGCAGTACTTC. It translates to CASSWGGTSGASYEQYF.

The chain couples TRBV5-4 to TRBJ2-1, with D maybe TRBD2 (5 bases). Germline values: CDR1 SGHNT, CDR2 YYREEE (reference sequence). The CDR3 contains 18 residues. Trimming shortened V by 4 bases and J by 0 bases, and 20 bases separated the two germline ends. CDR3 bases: TGTGCCAGCAGCCGCCGTGGTAGCGCTATGAGCTCCTACAATGAGCAGTTCTTC. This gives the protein CASSRRGSAMSSYNEQFF.

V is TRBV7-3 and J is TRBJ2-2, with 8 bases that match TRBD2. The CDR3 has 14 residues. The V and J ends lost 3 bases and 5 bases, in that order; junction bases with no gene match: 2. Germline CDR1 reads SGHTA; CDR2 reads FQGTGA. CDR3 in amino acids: CASSFSGETGELFF. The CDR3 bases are TGTGCCAGCAGCTTTAGCGGGGAAACCGGGGAGCTGTTTTTT.

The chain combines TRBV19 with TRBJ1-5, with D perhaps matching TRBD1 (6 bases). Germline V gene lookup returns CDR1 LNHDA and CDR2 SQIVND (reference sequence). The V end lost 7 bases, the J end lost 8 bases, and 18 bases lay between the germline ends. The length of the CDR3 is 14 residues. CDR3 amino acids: CASNTPGGEEPQHF. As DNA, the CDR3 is TGTGCCAGTAATACCCCGGGGGGCGAAGAGCCCCAGCATTTT.

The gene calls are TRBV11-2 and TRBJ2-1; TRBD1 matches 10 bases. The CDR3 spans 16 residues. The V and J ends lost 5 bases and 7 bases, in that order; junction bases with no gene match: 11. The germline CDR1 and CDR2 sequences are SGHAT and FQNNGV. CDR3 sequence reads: CASSPNSGTGENEQFF. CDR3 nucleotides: TGTGCCAGCAGCCCTAACTCAGGGACAGGGGAGAATGAGCAGTTCTTC.

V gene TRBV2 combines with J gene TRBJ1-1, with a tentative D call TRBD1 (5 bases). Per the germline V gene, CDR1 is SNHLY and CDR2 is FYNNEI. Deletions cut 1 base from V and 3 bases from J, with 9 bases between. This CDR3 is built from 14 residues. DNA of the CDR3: TGTGCCAGCAGTGAAGACAGGTTCTACACTGAAGCTTTCTTT. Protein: CASSEDRFYTEAFF.

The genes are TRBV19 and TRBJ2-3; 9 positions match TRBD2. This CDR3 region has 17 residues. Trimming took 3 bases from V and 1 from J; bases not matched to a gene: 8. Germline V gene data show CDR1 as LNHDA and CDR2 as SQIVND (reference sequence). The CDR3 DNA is TGTGCCAGTAGTATTGAAGGCGGGAGGGCCGGCACAGATACGCAGTATTTT. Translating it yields CASSIEGGRAGTDTQYF.

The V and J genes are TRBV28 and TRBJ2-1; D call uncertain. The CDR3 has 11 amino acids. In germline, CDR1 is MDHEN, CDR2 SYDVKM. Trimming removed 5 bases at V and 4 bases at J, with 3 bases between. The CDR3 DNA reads TGTGCCAGCAGTCGGTACAATGAGCAGTTCTTC. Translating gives CASSRYNEQFF.

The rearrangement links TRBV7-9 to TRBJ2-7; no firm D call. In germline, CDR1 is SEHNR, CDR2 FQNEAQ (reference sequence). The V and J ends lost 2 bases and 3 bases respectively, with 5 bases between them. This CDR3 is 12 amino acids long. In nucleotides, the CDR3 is TGTGCCAGCAGCTTACGAGGCTACGAGCAGTACGTC. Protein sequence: CASSLRGYEQYV.

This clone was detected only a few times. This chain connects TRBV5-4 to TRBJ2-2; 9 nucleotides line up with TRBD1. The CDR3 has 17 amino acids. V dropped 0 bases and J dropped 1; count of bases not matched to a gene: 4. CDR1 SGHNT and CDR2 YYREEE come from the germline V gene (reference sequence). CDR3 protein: CASSLAWGQGNTGELFF. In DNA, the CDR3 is TGTGCCAGCAGCTTGGCTTGGGGACAGGGGAACACCGGGGAGCTGTTTTTT.

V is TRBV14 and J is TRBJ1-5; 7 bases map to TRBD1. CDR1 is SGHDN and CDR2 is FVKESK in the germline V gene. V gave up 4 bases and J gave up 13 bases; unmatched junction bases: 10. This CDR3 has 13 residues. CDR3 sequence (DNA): TGTGCCAGCAGCCGGAACCGGGACAGCGCACAGCATTTT. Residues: CASSRNRDSAQHF.

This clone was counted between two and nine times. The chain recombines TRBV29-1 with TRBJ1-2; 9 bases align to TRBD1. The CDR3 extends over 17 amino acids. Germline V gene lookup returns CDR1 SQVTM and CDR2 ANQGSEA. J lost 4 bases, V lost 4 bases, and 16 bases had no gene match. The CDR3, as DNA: TGCAGCGTTGCTCCGGGACAGGGTAGTCCAGGGCCCTATGGCTACACCTTC. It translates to CSVAPGQGSPGPYGYTF.

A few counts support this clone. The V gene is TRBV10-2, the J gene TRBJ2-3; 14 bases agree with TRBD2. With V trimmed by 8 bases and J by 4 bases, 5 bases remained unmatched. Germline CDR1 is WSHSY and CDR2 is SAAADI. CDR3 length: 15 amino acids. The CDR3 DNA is TGCGCCAGCGCCGGGACTAGCGGGAGTGCAGATACGCAGTATTTT. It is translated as CASAGTSGSADTQYF.

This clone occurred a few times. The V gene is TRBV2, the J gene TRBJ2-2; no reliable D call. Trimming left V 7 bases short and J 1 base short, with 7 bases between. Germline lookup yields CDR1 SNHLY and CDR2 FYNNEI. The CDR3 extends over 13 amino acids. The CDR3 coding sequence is TGTGCCAGCACTGGGCAGAACACCGGGGAGCTGTTTTTT. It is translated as CASTGQNTGELFF.

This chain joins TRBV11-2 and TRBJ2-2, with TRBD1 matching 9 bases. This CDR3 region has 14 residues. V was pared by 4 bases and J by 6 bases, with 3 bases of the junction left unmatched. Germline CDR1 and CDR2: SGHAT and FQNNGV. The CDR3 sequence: CASSSQGAAGELFF. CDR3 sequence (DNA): TGTGCCAGCAGCTCACAGGGGGCGGCCGGGGAGCTGTTTTTT.

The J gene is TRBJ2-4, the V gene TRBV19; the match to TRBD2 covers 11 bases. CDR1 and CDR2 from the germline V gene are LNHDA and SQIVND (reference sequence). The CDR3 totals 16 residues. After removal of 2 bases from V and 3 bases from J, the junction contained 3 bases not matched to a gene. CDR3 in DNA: TGTGCCAGTAGTATACTAGCGGGAGGACTCAAAAACATTCAGTACTTC. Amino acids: CASSILAGGLKNIQYF.